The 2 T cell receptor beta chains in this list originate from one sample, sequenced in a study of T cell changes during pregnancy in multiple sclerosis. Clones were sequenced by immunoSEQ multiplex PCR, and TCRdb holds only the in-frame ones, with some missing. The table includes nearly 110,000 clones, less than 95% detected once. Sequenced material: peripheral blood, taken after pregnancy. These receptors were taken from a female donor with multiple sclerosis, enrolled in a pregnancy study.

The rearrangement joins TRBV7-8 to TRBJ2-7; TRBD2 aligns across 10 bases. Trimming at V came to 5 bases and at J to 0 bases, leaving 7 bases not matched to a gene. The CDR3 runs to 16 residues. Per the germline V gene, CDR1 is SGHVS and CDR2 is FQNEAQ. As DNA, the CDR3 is TGTGCCAGCAGCATTTCAGCGGGAGGGCCCTCCTACGAGCAGTACTTC. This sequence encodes CASSISAGGPSYEQYF.

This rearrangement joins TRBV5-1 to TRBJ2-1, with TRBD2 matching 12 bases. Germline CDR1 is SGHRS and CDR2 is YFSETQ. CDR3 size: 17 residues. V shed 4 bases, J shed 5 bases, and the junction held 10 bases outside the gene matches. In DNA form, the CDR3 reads TGCGCCAGCAGCGCCGGTCCTAGCGGGAGGGGGAACAATGAGCAGTTCTTC. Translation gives CASSAGPSGRGNNEQFF.